These 19 T cell receptor beta chains share one sample of origin, sequenced in a study of CD8 T cells in Susac syndrome. Random-hexamer reverse transcription was applied to roughly 0.5 to 1 ug RNA. TCRdb recomputed calls from the immunoSEQ multiplex PCR reads with MiXCR, one row per CDR3 protein. The sample includes about 130,000 distinct CDR3 sequences, 95% of them seen just once. Specimen: CD8+ T cells from PBMCs. The source is a human donor with Susac syndrome.

The table lists this clonotype with a count of one. The chain recombines TRBV9 with TRBJ1-1; TRBD1 might be the D (6 bases). Germline V gene data show CDR1 as SGDLS and CDR2 as YYNGEE. Deletions cut 1 base from V and 3 bases from J, with 19 bases between. The CDR3 is made up of 17 amino acids. The chain's CDR3 is CASSVSGWGKGDTEAFF. As DNA, the CDR3 is TGTGCCAGCAGCGTAAGTGGGTGGGGAAAGGGGGACACTGAAGCTTTCTTT. Full variable domain (rest looked up from reference TRBV9 and TRBJ1-1): DSGVTQTPKHLITATGQRVTLRCSPRSGDLSVYWYQQSLDQGLQFLIQYYNGEERAKGNILERFSAQQFPDLHSELNLSSLELGDSALYFCASSVSGWGKGDTEAFFGQGTRLTVV.

The gene calls are TRBV4-1 and TRBJ2-3; 9 bases align to TRBD2. Unmatched junction bases numbered 7, after V lost 3 bases and J lost 0 bases. CDR1 and CDR2 (germline): MGHRA, YSYEKL. The CDR3 is made up of 17 amino acids. The CDR3 DNA is TGCGCCAGCAGCCATCGACTTCTAGCGGGGAGCACAGATACGCAGTATTTT. This sequence encodes CASSHRLLAGSTDTQYF.

V is TRBV30 and J is TRBJ1-1; a possible D gene is TRBD1 (6 bases). CDR1 and CDR2 from the germline V gene are GTSNPN and SVGIG (reference sequence). The CDR3 has 13 amino acids. The V gene lost 4 bases and the J gene lost 6 bases, with 15 bases spanning the gap. In nucleotides, the CDR3 is TGTGCCTGGAATGGGGGCGGGAATCCTGAAGCTTTCTTT. It encodes CAWNGGGNPEAFF.

J is TRBJ2-1 and V is TRBV28; 10 bases align to TRBD2. Trimming at V came to 4 bases and at J to 1 base, leaving 7 bases not matched to a gene. This CDR3 has 17 amino acids. CDR1 is MDHEN, CDR2 SYDVKM, per germline. CDR3 residues: CASSSPSGRLSYNEQFF. The CDR3 nucleotides read TGTGCCAGCAGTTCTCCTAGCGGGAGACTATCCTACAATGAGCAGTTCTTC.

V is TRBV5-1 and J is TRBJ2-6, with D maybe TRBD2 (6 bases). Germline assignment: CDR1 SGHRS and CDR2 YFSETQ. The V and J ends lost 3 bases and 0 bases respectively, with 10 bases between them. The CDR3 is 16 amino acids. CDR3 residues: CASSSGGVSGANVLTF. The CDR3 DNA follows: TGCGCCAGCAGCTCCGGAGGGGTCTCTGGGGCCAACGTCCTGACTTTC. Using reference TRBV5-1 and TRBJ2-6 for the parts outside the CDR3, the full variable domain is KAGVTQTPRYLIKTRGQQVTLSCSPISGHRSVSWYQQTPGQGLQFLFEYFSETQRNKGNFPGRFSGRQFSNSRSEMNVSTLELGDSALYLCASSSGGVSGANVLTFGAGSRLTVL.

This chain joins TRBV5-1 and TRBJ2-5; D not resolved. The germline V gene encodes CDR1 SGHRS and CDR2 YFSETQ. This CDR3 comprises 11 residues. Deletions cut 0 bases from V and 7 bases from J, with 4 bases between. CDR3 sequence: CASSLDGTQYF. The CDR3 DNA follows: TGCGCCAGCAGCTTGGATGGGACCCAGTACTTC.

The CDR3 sequence: CASSQDSSGSFEQYF. For the CDR3, the DNA is TGTGCCAGCAGCCAAGATTCGAGCGGGAGTTTCGAGCAGTACTTC. The rearrangement links TRBV3-1 to TRBJ2-7; TRBD2 matches at 8 bases. This CDR3 is built from 15 residues. With 0 bases clipped from V and 6 bases from J, the junction kept 7 bases outside the gene matches. In germline, CDR1 is LGHDT, CDR2 YNNKEL (reference sequence).

The chain carries TRBV20-1 and TRBJ2-1, with TRBD2 identical over 11 bases. The V and J ends lost 0 bases and 5 bases, in that order; junction bases with no gene match: 3. Germline loops: CDR1 DFQATT, CDR2 SNEGSKA (reference sequence). This CDR3 is 15 amino acids long. The CDR3 coding sequence is TGCAGTGCTAGAGAGACTAGCGGGACCCACAATGAGCAGTTCTTC. Translation gives CSARETSGTHNEQFF.

V and J are TRBV4-1 and TRBJ2-3; 8 bases align to TRBD2. J lost 5 bases, V lost 1 base, and 11 bases had no gene match. CDR1 is MGHRA, CDR2 YSYEKL, per germline. CDR3 length: 17 amino acids. The CDR3 loop is CASSQVEREIGGDTQYF. Written as DNA, the CDR3 is TGCGCCAGCAGCCAAGTTGAGCGGGAGATTGGGGGAGATACGCAGTATTTT.

The rearrangement joins TRBV10-2 to TRBJ1-5; the D gene is possibly TRBD1 (6 bases). CDR1 WSHSY and CDR2 SAAADI come from the germline V gene. This CDR3 region has 15 residues. V was clipped by 0 bases and J by 4 bases, with 10 bases between them. In DNA, the CDR3 is TGCGCCAGCAGTGAGTCGGGGGCTAAGAATCAGCCCCAGCATTTT. As protein: CASSESGAKNQPQHF.

This clonotype occurred once. The chain carries TRBV27 and TRBJ1-1; 7 bases are a match to TRBD1. V was pared by 4 bases and J by 5 bases, with 19 bases of the junction left unmatched. The CDR3 spans 18 residues. Germline V gene sequence: CDR1 MNHEY, CDR2 SMNVEV (reference sequence). The CDR3 is CASSSIPIQGGWLTEAFF. CDR3 sequence (DNA): TGTGCCAGCAGTTCCATCCCTATCCAGGGGGGTTGGTTAACTGAAGCTTTCTTT.

This clonotype was seen only once. V is TRBV7-6 and J is TRBJ1-1, with a weak D call TRBD1 (6 bases). Germline V gene lookup returns CDR1 SGHVS and CDR2 FNYEAQ. The length of the CDR3 is 12 residues. Between the trimmed V and J ends, which lost 5 bases and 7 bases, there was a span of 11 bases. The CDR3 bases are TGTGCCAGCAGCCCAGGACAGCGTGAAGCTTTCTTT. It codes for CASSPGQREAFF.

The chain is built from TRBV29-1 and TRBJ2-7; a weak D match, TRBD2 (5 bases). The length of the CDR3 is 16 residues. Trimming stripped 0 bases from V and 0 bases from J, with 15 bases between. Germline CDR1 is SQVTM and CDR2 is ANQGSEA. DNA for the CDR3: TGCAGCGTTGAAGATCTTTCCGGGATCCTCTCCTACGAGCAGTACTTC. It yields the protein CSVEDLSGILSYEQYF.

The chain links TRBV6-5 to TRBJ1-1, with TRBD1 identical over 9 bases. Germline V gene lookup returns CDR1 MNHEY and CDR2 SVGAGI. The V gene end was trimmed by 6 bases and the J gene end by 7 bases; junction bases not matched to a gene: 6. The CDR3 runs to 13 residues. CDR3 residues: CASSTGGGGEAFF. DNA for the CDR3: TGTGCCAGCAGCACAGGGGGCGGCGGTGAAGCTTTCTTT.

J is TRBJ2-3 and V is TRBV15, with 9 bases that match TRBD2. Trimming removed 0 bases from V and 4 bases from J; junction bases left unmatched: 8. Germline V gives CDR1 LNHNV, CDR2 YYDKDF (reference sequence). The CDR3 runs 17 residues. The CDR3 nucleotides are TGTGCCACCAGCAGAGAGGCAGCGGGAGGATGGTCAGATACGCAGTATTTT. Translating gives CATSREAAGGWSDTQYF.

The rearrangement links TRBV27 to TRBJ2-7, with TRBD2 matching over 8 bases. J gave up 2 bases and V 6 bases, and 15 bases lay outside the gene matches. CDR1 MNHEY and CDR2 SMNVEV come from the germline V gene (reference sequence). This CDR3 is 17 amino acids long. CDR3 region: CASSFSPGLAPTYEQYF. The CDR3, as DNA: TGTGCCAGCAGCTTCTCCCCCGGACTAGCACCGACCTACGAGCAGTACTTC.

V is TRBV5-1 and J is TRBJ2-4; D may be TRBD1 or TRBD2 (5 bases each). The length of the CDR3 is 13 residues. Between the trimmed V and J ends, which lost 8 bases and 5 bases, there was a span of 14 bases. From germline, CDR1 is SGHRS and CDR2 YFSETQ. CDR3 region: CASTRDGENIQYF. In DNA, the CDR3 is TGCGCCAGTACAAGGGACGGGGAAAACATTCAGTACTTC.

This chain links TRBV9 with TRBJ2-2, with D possibly matching TRBD1 (6 bases). CDR1 is SGDLS and CDR2 is YYNGEE in the germline V gene. This CDR3 region has 17 residues. V lost 0 bases to trimming and J lost 4 bases, with 16 bases between them. DNA for the CDR3: TGTGCCAGCAGCGTAGCGGCAGGGGTAGGGAGCACCGGGGAGCTGTTTTTT. It specifies CASSVAAGVGSTGELFF.

This chain connects TRBV29-1 to TRBJ1-2; 8 bases map to TRBD1. With V trimmed by 7 bases and J by 8 bases, 9 bases remained unmatched. The germline V gene encodes CDR1 SQVTM and CDR2 ANQGSEA. This CDR3 region has 12 residues. CDR3 sequence (DNA): TGCAGCGGGCAGACAGGGGCGGGCGGCTACACCTTC. Its translation: CSGQTGAGGYTF.